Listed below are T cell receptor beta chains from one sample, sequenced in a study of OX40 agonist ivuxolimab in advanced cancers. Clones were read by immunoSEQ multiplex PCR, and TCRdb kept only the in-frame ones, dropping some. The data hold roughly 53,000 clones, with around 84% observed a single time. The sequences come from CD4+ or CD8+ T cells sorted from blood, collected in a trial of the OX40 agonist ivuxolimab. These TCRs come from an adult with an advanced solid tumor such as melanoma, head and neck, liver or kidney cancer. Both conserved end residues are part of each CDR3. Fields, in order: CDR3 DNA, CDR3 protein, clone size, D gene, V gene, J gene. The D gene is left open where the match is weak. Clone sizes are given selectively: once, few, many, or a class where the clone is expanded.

CDR3 DNA: TGTGCCAGCAGGCCAGACAGAAGCAATCAGCCCCAGCATTTT
CDR3 protein: CASRPDRSNQPQHF
clone size: -
D gene: -
V gene: TRBV6-5
J gene: TRBJ1-5

CDR3 DNA: TGTGCCAGCAGCATATACTACGAGCAGTACTTC
CDR3 protein: CASSIYYEQYF
clone size: -
D gene: -
V gene: TRBV11-2
J gene: TRBJ2-7

CDR3 DNA: TGTGCCAGCAGTGGGGACAGGCCTCAAGAGACCCAGTACTTC
CDR3 protein: CASSGDRPQETQYF
clone size: -
D gene: TRBD1
V gene: TRBV2
J gene: TRBJ2-5

CDR3 DNA: TGCAGCGTTGGTGGGACAGTCGGAAACACCATATATTTT
CDR3 protein: CSVGGTVGNTIYF
clone size: -
D gene: TRBD1
V gene: TRBV29-1
J gene: TRBJ1-3

CDR3 DNA: TGTGCCAGCAGCCCGGGACACCGCTACGAGCAGTACTTC
CDR3 protein: CASSPGHRYEQYF
clone size: -
D gene: -
V gene: TRBV14
J gene: TRBJ2-7

CDR3 DNA: TGCGCCAGCGGCAGGGCCGGGACAGGGGGTTACGAGCAGTACTTC
CDR3 protein: CASGRAGTGGYEQYF
clone size: -
D gene: TRBD1
V gene: TRBV5-1
J gene: TRBJ2-7

CDR3 DNA: TGTGCCAGCAGCAAGCGTTCGGAGCTGAGGAGTGAGACCCAGTACTTC
CDR3 protein: CASSKRSELRSETQYF
clone size: -
D gene: -
V gene: TRBV21-1
J gene: TRBJ2-5

CDR3 DNA: TGTGCCAGCAAATACTATGAGACCGGGGAGCTGTTTTTT
CDR3 protein: CASKYYETGELFF
clone size: -
D gene: -
V gene: TRBV14
J gene: TRBJ2-2

CDR3 DNA: TGTGCCAGCAGACTAGCGGAAGACTACGAGCAGTACTTC
CDR3 protein: CASRLAEDYEQYF
clone size: once
D gene: TRBD2
V gene: TRBV6-1
J gene: TRBJ2-7

CDR3 DNA: TGTGCCAGTAGTGAGGGGTTTTCAGGCTCTGAAGCTTTCTTT
CDR3 protein: CASSEGFSGSEAFF
clone size: -
D gene: -
V gene: TRBV19
J gene: TRBJ1-1

CDR3 DNA: TGTGCCAGTAGTATAGATATCCTGAACACTGAAGCTTTCTTT
CDR3 protein: CASSIDILNTEAFF
clone size: -
D gene: -
V gene: TRBV19
J gene: TRBJ1-1

CDR3 DNA: TGCGCCAGCAGCGAGACCGGGACAGGGGATTACGAGCAGTACTTC
CDR3 protein: CASSETGTGDYEQYF
clone size: once
D gene: TRBD1
V gene: TRBV4-1
J gene: TRBJ2-7

CDR3 DNA: TGTGCCTGGAGTGTAATGAGGGGTGGATACGAGCAGTACTTC
CDR3 protein: CAWSVMRGGYEQYF
clone size: -
D gene: -
V gene: TRBV30
J gene: TRBJ2-7

CDR3 DNA: TGTGCCAGCAGGCGGACAGAAAACTATGGCTACACCTTC
CDR3 protein: CASRRTENYGYTF
clone size: -
D gene: -
V gene: TRBV6-5
J gene: TRBJ1-2

CDR3 DNA: TGTGCCAGCAGCCGACAGGGAGAGACCCAGTACTTC
CDR3 protein: CASSRQGETQYF
clone size: -
D gene: TRBD1
V gene: TRBV6-6
J gene: TRBJ2-5

CDR3 DNA: TGTGCCAGCAGTTTACCCCCTAATAATTCACCCCTCCACTTT
CDR3 protein: CASSLPPNNSPLHF
clone size: -
D gene: -
V gene: TRBV28
J gene: TRBJ1-6

CDR3 DNA: TGTGCCAGCAGTGAAGGGGCTGATGGCTACACCTTC
CDR3 protein: CASSEGADGYTF
clone size: once
D gene: -
V gene: TRBV2
J gene: TRBJ1-2

CDR3 DNA: TGTGCCAGCAGTCCCGGCAGGGGGAGGTCGGGGACCTACGAGCAGTACTTC
CDR3 protein: CASSPGRGRSGTYEQYF
clone size: -
D gene: -
V gene: TRBV28
J gene: TRBJ2-7

CDR3 DNA: TGCGCCAGCAAACCCTGGGATAGCGGGACTACCGACACCTACAATGAGCAGTTCTTC
CDR3 protein: CASKPWDSGTTDTYNEQFF
clone size: -
D gene: TRBD2
V gene: TRBV23-1
J gene: TRBJ2-1

CDR3 DNA: TGTGCCAGCACCATTCGTATTAGCGGGAGAGGGGGGGAGACCCAGTACTTC
CDR3 protein: CASTIRISGRGGETQYF
clone size: -
D gene: TRBD2
V gene: TRBV7-6
J gene: TRBJ2-5